The clone carrying this TCR beta chain was observed a few times. The antigen is not known. Amplification started from genomic DNA. The TCR beta CDR3 region was amplified using 30 forward and 13 reverse primers. Using its own MiXCR run on the multiplex PCR reads, TCRdb lists one record per CDR3 protein. Seen here are about 270,000 distinct CDR3 sequences, more than 45% observed once, and the top ten hold approximately 13%. Ten milliliters of peripheral blood were collected from each participant. The CDR3 is 16 amino acids. CDR1 and CDR2 from the germline V gene are SGHRS and YFSETQ. The germline V and J ends were trimmed by 1 base and 3 bases, with 14 bases remaining between them. This sample is drawn from a study of type 1 and type 2 diabetes patients. About the study: The cohort mixed type 1 diabetes, type 2 diabetes and nondiabetic donors.

Points from the study as a whole: Type 1 diabetes repertoires were significantly less diverse than type 2 diabetes ones.

The chain carries TRBV5-1 and TRBJ2-1; TRBD2 might be the D (5 bases). The sample was peripheral blood mononuclear cells (PBMCs). The clonotype was recovered from a man aged 18 to 30 with type 2 diabetes. This chain's CDR3 is CASSLSPGSSYNEQFF. Written as DNA, the CDR3 is TGCGCCAGCAGCTTGAGCCCGGGGAGCAGCTACAATGAGCAGTTCTTC. Supplemented by reference TRBV5-1 and TRBJ2-1, the full variable domain reads KAGVTQTPRYLIKTRGQQVTLSCSPISGHRSVSWYQQTPGQGLQFLFEYFSETQRNKGNFPGRFSGRQFSNSRSEMNVSTLELGDSALYLCASSLSPGSSYNEQFFGPGTRLTVL.